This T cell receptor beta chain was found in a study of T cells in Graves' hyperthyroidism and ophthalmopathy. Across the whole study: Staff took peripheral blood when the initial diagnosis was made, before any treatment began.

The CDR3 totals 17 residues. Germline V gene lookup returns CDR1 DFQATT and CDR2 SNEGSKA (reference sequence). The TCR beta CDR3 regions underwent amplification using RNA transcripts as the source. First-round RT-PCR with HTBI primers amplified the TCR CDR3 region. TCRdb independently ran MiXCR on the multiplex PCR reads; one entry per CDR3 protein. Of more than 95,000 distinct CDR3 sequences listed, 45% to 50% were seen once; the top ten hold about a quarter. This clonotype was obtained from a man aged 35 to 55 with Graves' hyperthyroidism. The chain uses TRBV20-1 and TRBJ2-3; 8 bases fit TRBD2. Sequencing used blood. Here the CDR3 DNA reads TGCAGAGGAAGCTCAGGGGCCGGGAGGGCCCTCGGAGATACGCAGTATTTT. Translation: CRGSSGAGRALGDTQYF.